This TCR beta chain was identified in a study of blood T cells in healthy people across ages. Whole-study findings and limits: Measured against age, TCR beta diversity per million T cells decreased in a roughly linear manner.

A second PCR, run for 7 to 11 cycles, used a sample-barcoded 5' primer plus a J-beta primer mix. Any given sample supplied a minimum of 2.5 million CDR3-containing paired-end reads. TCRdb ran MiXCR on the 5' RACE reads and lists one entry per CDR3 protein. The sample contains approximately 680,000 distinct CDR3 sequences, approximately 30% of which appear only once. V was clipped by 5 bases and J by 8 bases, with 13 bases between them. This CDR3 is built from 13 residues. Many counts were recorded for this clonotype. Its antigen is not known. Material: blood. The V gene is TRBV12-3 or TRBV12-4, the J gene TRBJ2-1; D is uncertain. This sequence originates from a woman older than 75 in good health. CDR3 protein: CASSEASRYEQFF. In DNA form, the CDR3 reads TGTGCCAGCAGTGAGGCTTCACGGTATGAGCAGTTCTTC.